The rows below give T cell receptor beta chains drawn from one sample of a study of T cell repertoires in cytomegalovirus infection. TCRdb called the reads again in MiXCR, with one record for every CDR3 protein. Counted here are 200,000 to 250,000 distinct CDR3 sequences, 9% to 15% occurring once; the ten biggest clones make up roughly 1.7%. Sequencing input: PBMCs. All receptors come from a human donor in good health (CMV status not recorded). Some clones in this sample may be carry-over from other donors' samples. Each CDR3 is given without its conserved first and last residue. The size field is filled for only some rows; it gives once, few, many or a size class.

size,V,CDR3
many,TRBV28,ASSLQGVRSEQY
many,TRBV29-1,SVERGQETQY
many,TRBV12-3/TRBV12-4,ASSFRGQGRNTIY
many,TRBV7-6,ASSLLNPGANVLT
NA,TRBV11-1,ASSAGGGQDDYGYT
many,TRBV28,ASSETGQGINEQY
many,TRBV28,ASSLGRELYNEQF
many,TRBV7-2,ASSLSAGGLTNEKLF
once,TRBV24-1,ATSGSGTMMCQPQH
NA,TRBV14,ASSRSHNSVINEQY
NA,TRBV27,ASRDSTGGGNQPQH
many,TRBV7-2,ASSRTGADNSPLH
NA,TRBV6-1,ASSFGTAFEQY
many,TRBV7-9,ASSVGGGYEQY
few,TRBV19,ASSTTGGSYNEQF
NA,TRBV5-1,ASSLGHPSTDTQY
many,TRBV28,ATEGQTYEQY
many,TRBV12-3/TRBV12-4,ASSPGTGYGYT
NA,TRBV6-5,ASCFTGAHGYT
many,TRBV7-7,ASSSGGPSRTDTQY
NA,TRBV2,ASSVRDRTEAF
many,TRBV7-2,ASSFSEGPTNYGYT
many,TRBV7-2,ASSLSVDPANEQF
many,TRBV28,ASSLDRGDGKLF
NA,TRBV11-1,ASSPRTGERSTEAF
many,TRBV4-3,ASSRGTGSYNEQF